These T cell receptor beta chains were read from a single sample in a study of T cells in Graves' hyperthyroidism and ophthalmopathy. TCRdb reanalysed the multiplex PCR reads using MiXCR and keeps one entry per CDR3 protein. The sample carries fewer than 400,000 distinct CDR3 sequences, 16% recorded once. The sequenced sample consisted of blood. These receptors all come from a man aged 25-45 years with Graves' hyperthyroidism. Both conserved end residues are part of each CDR3. Each record gives: J gene, clone size, V gene, D gene, CDR3 protein, CDR3 DNA. A D gene is named only where the DNA matches it firmly. Size tells how often a clone was seen (once, few, many) or the class of an expanded clone, and some rows leave it out.

TRBJ2-1,many,TRBV7-2,TRBD1,CASSVQGWYNEQFF,TGTGCCAGCAGCGTACAGGGGTGGTACAATGAGCAGTTCTTC
TRBJ2-3,few,TRBV3-1,TRBD2,CASSARPGTSASTDTQYF,TGTGCCAGCAGCGCTCGTCCCGGGACTAGCGCTAGCACAGATACGCAGTATTTT
TRBJ2-7,many,TRBV20-1,NA,CSALTRTESISYEQYF,TGCAGTGCGTTGACGCGGACGGAGAGCATTTCCTACGAGCAGTACTTC
TRBJ2-7,many,TRBV14,NA,CASPVGKLSYEQYF,TGTGCCAGTCCCGTCGGGAAACTCTCCTACGAGCAGTACTTC
TRBJ2-7,many,TRBV20-1,NA,CSAKERRAGYEQYF,TGCAGTGCTAAAGAGCGGAGAGCAGGCTACGAGCAGTACTTC
TRBJ2-5,many,TRBV6-1,NA,CASSLLGQPEETQYF,TGTGCCAGCAGCCTACTCGGACAGCCTGAAGAGACCCAGTACTTC
TRBJ2-1,many,TRBV12-3/TRBV12-4,TRBD2,CASRDTRQLAGGLGEQFF,TGTGCCAGCAGAGATACCCGACAACTAGCGGGAGGGCTTGGTGAGCAGTTCTTC
TRBJ2-1,once,TRBV7-9,NA,CASSLDLGDGGVSYNEQFF,TGTGCCAGCAGCTTAGACTTGGGAGACGGAGGGGTTTCCTACAATGAGCAGTTCTTC
TRBJ2-7,many,TRBV7-9,TRBD2,CASSFHAGGTYEQYF,TGTGCCAGCAGCTTCCATGCGGGAGGGACCTACGAGCAGTACTTC
TRBJ1-3,NA,TRBV14,TRBD1,CASSLGQGTTIYF,TGTGCCAGCAGCCTCGGACAGGGCACCACCATATATTTT
TRBJ2-2,few,TRBV12-5,NA,CASGLVRVGTGELFF,TGTGCTAGTGGTTTGGTAAGGGTCGGGACCGGGGAGCTGTTTTTT
TRBJ1-2,NA,TRBV19,NA,CASMREEDYGYTF,TGTGCCAGTATGCGGGAGGAGGACTATGGCTACACCTTC
TRBJ2-2,many,TRBV12-5,NA,CASGLGGSTGELFF,TGTGCTAGTGGTTTGGGAGGATCCACCGGGGAGCTGTTTTTT